This T cell receptor beta chain derives from a study of blood T cell repertoires in COVID-19. Using immunoSEQ multiplex PCR, the repertoire was profiled, and TCRdb retains in-frame clones only, with some absent. This sample has 250,000 to 400,000 clones, with almost 90% found just once. Germline CDR1 SQVTM, CDR2 ANQGSEA. The CDR3 loop spans 13 amino acids. The V end lost 1 base, the J end lost 1 base, and 7 bases lay between the germline ends. Sequenced: peripheral blood. The V call is TRBV29-1, the J call TRBJ1-1; perhaps TRBD1 as D (5 bases). The receptor's source is a woman in her 30s with COVID-19, enrolled during active disease. The CDR3 region is CSVEVGENTEAFF. CDR3 in DNA: TGCAGCGTTGAAGTAGGGGAGAACACTGAAGCTTTCTTT.